This T cell receptor beta chain derives from a study of blood T cell repertoires in COVID-19. Germline assignment: CDR1 MGHRA and CDR2 YSYEKL. The CDR3 length is 15 residues. V was clipped by 1 base and J by 4 bases; unmatched bases: 6. Sequencing was performed with immunoSEQ multiplex PCR; in TCRdb, only in-frame clones are kept and a portion is missing. In the table there are 250,000 to 350,000 clones, roughly 86% of which are singletons. The sample consisted of PBMCs or T cells enriched from blood (not recorded which). This rearrangement joins TRBV4-1 to TRBJ2-7; TRBD1 aligns across 8 bases. This receptor was identified in a woman in her fifties or sixties who had been exposed to COVID-19. CDR3 amino acids: CASSQAGQGGYEQYF. For the CDR3, the DNA is TGCGCCAGCAGCCAAGCAGGACAGGGTGGTTACGAGCAGTACTTC.